The 9 T cell receptor beta chains presented below share a single source sample, sequenced in a study of blood T cells in healthy people across ages. Alongside a J-beta primer mix, a sample-barcoded 5' primer served in a second PCR lasting about 6 to 12 cycles. Each CDR3 protein is one row after TCRdb ran MiXCR on the 5' RACE reads. The sample holds 700,000 to 800,000 distinct CDR3 sequences, around 46% seen once. The sequenced sample was blood. These receptors all stem from a woman aged 55-70 years in good health.

This clonotype was observed at least ten times. This chain joins TRBV6-5 and TRBJ2-1, with no clear D. Germline loops: CDR1 MNHEY, CDR2 SVGAGI. The CDR3 spans 13 residues. Trimming removed 6 bases from V and 6 bases from J, with 12 bases in between. The CDR3, as DNA: TGTGCCAGCAGCCAGACTTATGCCAATGAGCAGTTCTTC. This codes for CASSQTYANEQFF.

This clonotype appeared many times. The chain employs TRBV20-1 and TRBJ2-1; 12 bases agree with TRBD1. CDR3 length: 14 residues. Per germline, CDR1 DFQATT and CDR2 SNEGSKA (reference sequence). The CDR3 spells CSVNRGQGANEQFF. In DNA form, the CDR3 reads TGCAGCGTAAACCGGGGACAGGGGGCCAATGAGCAGTTCTTC.

The chain is built from TRBV28 and TRBJ1-1; maybe TRBD1 (5 bases). Trimming shortened V by 2 bases and J by 2 bases, and 12 bases separated the two germline ends. From germline, CDR1 is MDHEN and CDR2 SYDVKM. The CDR3 extends over 15 amino acids. The CDR3 sequence: CASSLGDQYNTEAFF. CDR3 coding DNA: TGTGCCAGCAGTTTAGGGGACCAGTACAACACTGAAGCTTTCTTT.

This clonotype was found many times. The J gene is TRBJ2-6, the V gene TRBV6-1, with no clear D. This CDR3 has 14 residues. Trimming took off 5 bases at V and 0 bases at J, with 5 bases between the two ends. Germline CDR1 reads MNHNS; CDR2 reads SASEGT. CDR3 DNA: TGTGCCAGCAGTAAGGGCTCTGGGGCCAACGTCCTGACTTTC. This sequence encodes CASSKGSGANVLTF.

The V call is TRBV6-2 or TRBV6-3, the J call TRBJ2-7; D gene unclear. Germline V gene data show CDR1 as MNHEY and CDR2 as SVGEGT. This CDR3 region has 11 residues. V was trimmed by 2 bases and J by 6 bases, leaving 5 bases between them. This CDR3 is CASSYAVEQYF. The CDR3 DNA reads TGTGCCAGCAGTTACGCGGTCGAGCAGTACTTC.

The chain is built from TRBV7-2 and TRBJ1-2; a weak D match, TRBD1 (5 bases). The V gene lost 1 base and the J gene lost 3 bases, with 12 bases spanning the gap. The length of the CDR3 is 15 residues. Germline CDR1 is SGHTA and CDR2 is FQGNSA. This CDR3 reads CASSLGWQGHYGYTF. The CDR3 DNA follows: TGTGCCAGCAGCTTAGGGTGGCAGGGACACTATGGCTACACCTTC.

This clonotype appeared once. J is TRBJ2-3 and V is TRBV20-1; D is unresolved. The CDR3 runs to 10 residues. V was pared by 5 bases and J by 4 bases, with 4 bases between. CDR1 DFQATT and CDR2 SNEGSKA come from the germline V gene (reference sequence). The CDR3 reads CSAGPDTQYF. CDR3 in DNA: TGCAGTGCTGGTCCAGATACGCAGTATTTT.

This chain links TRBV27 with TRBJ1-5; 7 bases line up with TRBD1. The CDR3 totals 13 residues. CDR1 is MNHEY, CDR2 SMNVEV, per germline (reference sequence). V lost 6 bases, J lost 4 bases, and 3 bases stayed unmatched. CDR3 coding DNA: TGTGCCAGCAGGGCGGGACAGAATCAGCCCCAGCATTTT. This gives the protein CASRAGQNQPQHF.

The V call is TRBV12-5, the J call TRBJ2-5; 14 nucleotides agree with TRBD2. Germline V gives CDR1 LGHNT, CDR2 FRNRAP. The CDR3 sequence is 16 residues long. J lost 11 bases, V lost 6 bases, and 14 bases had no gene match. CDR3: CASGWLGTSGGNEQYF. The CDR3 DNA sequence: TGTGCTAGTGGGTGGCTCGGGACTAGCGGGGGCAATGAGCAGTACTTC.